This T cell receptor beta chain was identified in a study of blood T cell repertoires in COVID-19. Overall study context: The United States, Italy and Spain were the sources of the acute and convalescent COVID-19 samples.

V was shortened by 7 bases and J by 8 bases, with 11 bases between the two germline ends. The germline V gene has CDR1 MNHEY and CDR2 SVGAGI. This CDR3 has 11 residues. Per the original data handling: Amplification from reference gene primers served as the basis for estimated nucleated cell counts. The method was immunoSEQ multiplex PCR; TCRdb's version includes in-frame clones alone and lacks a portion of them. D and trimming were read from the DNA, whereas the V and J calls and clone size are those reported in that table. The repertoire holds some 400,000 clones, about 88% seen once, with about 3% in the top ten.

The sequenced sample was peripheral blood. The receptor comes from a human donor in a cohort sampled during active COVID-19. This chain links TRBV6-5 with TRBJ1-1; D remains ambiguous. The CDR3 loop reads CASNSPAEAFF. For the CDR3, the DNA is TGTGCCAGCAATTCCCCAGCGGAAGCTTTCTTT.